One T cell receptor (beta chain) is described in this entry. Antigen unknown. The record originates from a study of CD8+ T cells in alopecia areata. Study-level information: Administration of oral tofacitinib to treated patients was at 5 to 10 mg twice daily. Study-wide results and caveats: Sequencing of scalp samples also captures resident alphabeta T cells of normal skin. Higher clonality was seen in lesional scalp than in normal scalp, especially in alopecia totalis/universalis.

TCR sequencing used cDNA made by reverse transcription of extracted RNA. The data were produced by immunoSEQ multiplex PCR, yet TCRdb's version contains in-frame clones alone and is incomplete. Of some 180,000 clones in the sample, around 63% were seen once. Peripheral blood and lesional scalp punch biopsies came from alopecia areata patients. The CDR3 totals 15 residues. CDR1 and CDR2 (germline): LNHDA, SQIVND (reference sequence). V was trimmed by 2 bases and J by 4 bases, leaving 12 bases between them. Here the sequenced sample was CD4+ T cells sorted from blood, taken at week 0. This chain uses TRBV19 with TRBJ1-5, with D possibly being TRBD1 (5 bases). The TCR comes from a human donor with alopecia areata. CDR3 nucleotides: TGTGCCAGTAGTATAACCTCAGGGTCAAATCAGCCCCAGCATTTT. It yields the protein CASSITSGSNQPQHF.